Listed below are T cell receptor beta chains from one sample, sequenced in a study of neurological immune-mediated disorders. TCRdb re-called the 5' RACE reads with MiXCR, one entry per CDR3 protein. The repertoire holds fewer than 70,000 distinct CDR3 sequences, with roughly 10% as singletons. The material sequenced was PBMCs. These receptors were obtained from a young man in good health. Both conserved end residues are part of each CDR3. D genes are given only for firm matches. Size tells how often a clone was seen (once, few, many) or the class of an expanded clone, and some rows leave it out.

abundance: -; d_gene: -; v_gene: TRBV6-5; j_gene: TRBJ2-3; CDR3aa: CASSYVGAVGDTQYF; CDR3nt: TGTGCCAGCAGTTACGTGGGCGCAGTAGGAGATACGCAGTATTTT
abundance: many; d_gene: TRBD1; v_gene: TRBV15; j_gene: TRBJ2-2; CDR3aa: CATSGESRLGQLNTGELFF; CDR3nt: TGTGCCACCAGCGGAGAGAGTAGATTGGGACAGCTAAACACCGGGGAGCTGTTTTTT
abundance: many; d_gene: -; v_gene: TRBV12-3/TRBV12-4; j_gene: TRBJ1-1; CDR3aa: CASNSGLMNTEAFF; CDR3nt: TGTGCCAGCAACTCGGGGTTGATGAACACTGAAGCTTTCTTT
abundance: many; d_gene: -; v_gene: TRBV27; j_gene: TRBJ1-2; CDR3aa: CASSSTGEVGYTF; CDR3nt: TGTGCCAGCAGTTCTACCGGGGAAGTAGGCTACACCTTC
abundance: few; d_gene: TRBD1; v_gene: TRBV28; j_gene: TRBJ2-7; CDR3aa: CASSDRIRTYEQYF; CDR3nt: TGTGCCAGTTCGGACAGGATAAGGACCTACGAGCAGTACTTC
abundance: -; d_gene: -; v_gene: TRBV6-1; j_gene: TRBJ1-4; CDR3aa: CASSEGVGESGKLFF; CDR3nt: TGTGCCAGCAGTGAAGGGGTTGGGGAATCCGGGAAACTGTTTTTT
abundance: many; d_gene: -; v_gene: TRBV20-1; j_gene: TRBJ1-2; CDR3aa: CSAHRETYGYTF; CDR3nt: TGCAGTGCCCACAGGGAGACCTATGGCTACACCTTC
abundance: many; d_gene: TRBD2; v_gene: TRBV5-1; j_gene: TRBJ2-5; CDR3aa: CASSSGTSGETQYF; CDR3nt: TGCGCCAGCAGCTCAGGGACTAGCGGGGAGACCCAGTACTTC
abundance: few; d_gene: -; v_gene: TRBV20-1; j_gene: TRBJ2-5; CDR3aa: CSATFGETQYF; CDR3nt: TGCAGTGCTACGTTCGGAGAGACCCAGTACTTC
abundance: many; d_gene: TRBD2; v_gene: TRBV18; j_gene: TRBJ2-7; CDR3aa: CASSPLLAGGDSQYF; CDR3nt: TGTGCCAGCTCACCCTTACTAGCGGGCGGCGACTCGCAGTACTTC